The T cell receptor (beta chain) described here comes from a study of blood T cell repertoires in COVID-19. The method was immunoSEQ multiplex PCR; TCRdb's version includes in-frame clones alone and lacks a portion of them. The sample lists under 200,000 clones; 80% were seen once. Germline CDR1 reads SNHLY; CDR2 reads FYNNEI. V was shortened by 4 bases and J by 4 bases, with 17 bases between the two germline ends. The CDR3 is 16 amino acids. Donors were grouped by their self-reported clinical history. The receptor was derived from a woman aged 55-69 years who had recovered from COVID-19. This chain links TRBV2 with TRBJ1-5; possible D gene TRBD1, 5 bases. Material for sequencing was PBMCs or T cells enriched from blood (not recorded which). CDR3 coding DNA: TGTGCCAGCAGTGGTGCGGCAGGTGGGGGGAATCAGCCCCAGCATTTT. Translating it yields CASSGAAGGGNQPQHF.